A selection of T cell receptor beta chains follows, all from one sample in a study of cytomegalovirus exposure and HLA in healthy donors. Some clones are missing from TCRdb's copy, which holds only in-frame ones; the method was immunoSEQ multiplex PCR. Here the sample spans roughly 160,000 clones, 65% to 90% being singletons. The specimen was PBMCs. Receptor source: a male donor in good health and CMV-seronegative. Each CDR3 is given with its conserved first and last residue. The order of the fields is V gene, clone size, D gene, J gene, CDR3 DNA, CDR3 protein. The D gene is left open where the match is weak. Size is omitted from some rows. Given values are once, few, many or a class for expanded clones.

TRBV30	NA	NA	TRBJ2-6	TGTGCCTGGATACAGAATGGGGCCAACGTCCTGACTTTC	CAWIQNGANVLTF
TRBV5-6	NA	NA	TRBJ1-1	TGTGCCAGCAGCTTTCAGGTAGGCACTGAAGCTTTCTTT	CASSFQVGTEAFF
TRBV19	NA	NA	TRBJ1-2	TGTGCCAGTAGTATCGACAGTGGCTATGGCTACACCTTC	CASSIDSGYGYTF
TRBV27	NA	NA	TRBJ2-1	TGTGCCAGCAGTTTAGAGGGACTCGGCAATGAGCAGTTCTTC	CASSLEGLGNEQFF
TRBV18	NA	NA	TRBJ2-7	TGTGCCAGCTCACCAGACAGAACAGCCTACGAGCAGTACTTC	CASSPDRTAYEQYF
TRBV27	NA	NA	TRBJ2-7	TGTGCCAGCAGTTTACGGACAGCCTACGAGCAGTACTTC	CASSLRTAYEQYF
TRBV6-1	NA	NA	TRBJ1-4	TGTGCCAGCAGTGGTACGGGGGAAGAAAAACTGTTTTTT	CASSGTGEEKLFF
TRBV9	few	NA	TRBJ2-2	TGTGCCAGCAGCGTAGAGCGTCCGGGACACGTTAGAAAGAACACCGGGGAGCTGTTTTTT	CASSVERPGHVRKNTGELFF
TRBV5-6	NA	NA	TRBJ2-7	TGTGCCAGCAGCTTGGGCGGGACCTACGAGCAGTACTTC	CASSLGGTYEQYF
TRBV4-1	NA	NA	TRBJ1-3	TGCGCCAGCAGCCAAGACCGGAGCTCTGGAAACACCATATATTTT	CASSQDRSSGNTIYF
TRBV4-2	NA	NA	TRBJ2-1	TGTGCCAGCAGCCAGGCGGGACTTATTGATAATGAGCAGTTCTTC	CASSQAGLIDNEQFF
TRBV7-9	NA	TRBD1	TRBJ1-1	TGTGCCAGCAGCCCTAGGGTACAGGGGGCAAACACTGAAGCTTTCTTT	CASSPRVQGANTEAFF
TRBV7-8	NA	NA	TRBJ1-2	TGTGCCAGCAGCTTCCGCCTGCGGACAGTAAGCTACACCTTC	CASSFRLRTVSYTF
TRBV4-1	NA	NA	TRBJ2-7	TGCGCCAGCAGCCAAGATTCGGGTTTCACCTACGAGCAGTACTTC	CASSQDSGFTYEQYF
TRBV19	NA	NA	TRBJ2-2	TGTGCCAGTAGCAGGGGGGAGAACACCGGGGAGCTGTTTTTT	CASSRGENTGELFF
TRBV4-3	NA	NA	TRBJ2-3	TGCGCCAGCAGCCAAGATATAGGACTTAGCACAGATACGCAGTATTTT	CASSQDIGLSTDTQYF
TRBV30	NA	TRBD1	TRBJ1-3	TGTGCCTGGAATTCACGGACAGGGGTCTCTGGAAACACCATATATTTT	CAWNSRTGVSGNTIYF
TRBV27	NA	TRBD1	TRBJ2-7	TGTGCCAGCAGTTCCGGGACAGTATCCTACGAGCAGTACTTC	CASSSGTVSYEQYF
TRBV10-2	NA	NA	TRBJ1-6	TGCGCCAGCAGTGAGGGACTTAGCAGCTCCTATAATTCACCCCTCCACTTT	CASSEGLSSSYNSPLHF
TRBV10-2	once	NA	TRBJ2-1	TGCGCCAGCAGTGAGTCTGAGCTAGGTCGTAATGAGCAGTTCTTC	CASSESELGRNEQFF
TRBV11-2	NA	TRBD2	TRBJ2-6	TGTGCCAGCAGCTTTACCGGGGGGGGTTACTCTGGGGCCAACGTCCTGACTTTC	CASSFTGGGYSGANVLTF
TRBV9	NA	TRBD1	TRBJ1-3	TGTGCCAGCAGCGTAGCAGAAACAGGGGTCTCTGGAAACACCATATATTTT	CASSVAETGVSGNTIYF
TRBV5-1	NA	TRBD2	TRBJ2-5	TGCGCCAGCAGCTTGGGGACTAGCGCACAAGAGACCCAGTACTTC	CASSLGTSAQETQYF
TRBV6-6	once	TRBD1	TRBJ1-5	TGTGCCAGCAGCCGGGGACAGGGGCATCAGCCCCAGCATTTT	CASSRGQGHQPQHF
TRBV7-9	NA	TRBD2	TRBJ2-3	TGTGCCAGCAGCTTAGCTGGACTAGCGGGTATAGATACGCAGTATTTT	CASSLAGLAGIDTQYF
TRBV7-9	NA	TRBD1	TRBJ2-7	TGTGCCAGCAGCTGGGTTGAGGGGGCCCACGAGCAGTACTTC	CASSWVEGAHEQYF
TRBV7-9	NA	NA	TRBJ2-7	TGTGCCAGCAGCTTAGGACAGTCCAAGGTCGAGCAGTACTTC	CASSLGQSKVEQYF
TRBV5-1	NA	TRBD1	TRBJ1-3	TGCGCCAGCAGCTTGGCAGGGGGCGTCGGAAACACCATATATTTT	CASSLAGGVGNTIYF
TRBV5-1	few	TRBD1	TRBJ1-5	TGCGCCAGCAGACCCGGGACAGAAGGCCAGCCCCAGCATTTT	CASRPGTEGQPQHF
TRBV5-1	NA	NA	TRBJ2-6	TGCGCCAGCAGCTCAAGAACAGGAAACTCTGGGGCCAACGTCCTGACTTTC	CASSSRTGNSGANVLTF
TRBV7-8	NA	NA	TRBJ2-1	TGTGCCAGCAGCTTAGACAGGAGCTCCTACAATGAGCAGTTCTTC	CASSLDRSSYNEQFF
TRBV10-1	NA	TRBD2	TRBJ2-3	TGCGCCAGCAGCCGTTGGGAAAGCGGGGACTCACCCGATACGCAGTATTTT	CASSRWESGDSPDTQYF
TRBV5-4	NA	TRBD1	TRBJ2-3	TGTGCCAGCAGCCTACCGGGACAGGGGACAAATACGCAGTATTTT	CASSLPGQGTNTQYF
TRBV5-4	once	TRBD2	TRBJ2-1	TGTGCCAGCAGTCGGGGGGTAGATGAGCAGTTCTTC	CASSRGVDEQFF
TRBV30	few	TRBD2	TRBJ2-1	TGTGCCTGGAGGCGACTAGCGGGGACCCCTGAGCAGTTCTTC	CAWRRLAGTPEQFF
TRBV10-1	NA	NA	TRBJ2-6	TGCGCCAGCAGTGAGTCGCCCCAGGGTAACCCTGGGGCCAACGTCCTGACTTTC	CASSESPQGNPGANVLTF
TRBV19	once	TRBD2	TRBJ2-7	TGTGCCAGTAGTCCGCGGACTAGCGGGGAGGGCGAGCAGTACTTC	CASSPRTSGEGEQYF
TRBV6-6	NA	TRBD1	TRBJ2-7	TGTGCCAGCAGAGAGGGGGCTGAGCAGTACTTC	CASREGAEQYF
TRBV19	NA	NA	TRBJ1-5	TGTGCCAGTACCCGCTCTGGGGCACAGCCCCAGCATTTT	CASTRSGAQPQHF
TRBV2	NA	NA	TRBJ2-5	TGTGCCAGCAGAAACCGACAACTCCAAGAGACCCAGTACTTC	CASRNRQLQETQYF
TRBV5-5	NA	TRBD1	TRBJ1-1	TGTGCCAGCAGCTTGGTTACAGGGGGTGGGACTGAAGCTTTCTTT	CASSLVTGGGTEAFF
TRBV30	NA	TRBD2	TRBJ2-3	TGTGCCTGTAGGACTAGCGGGTTACCCACAGATACGCAGTATTTT	CACRTSGLPTDTQYF
TRBV4-1	few	TRBD1	TRBJ2-1	TGCGCCAGCAGCCCCGACAGGGGTCGGAATGAGCAGTTCTTC	CASSPDRGRNEQFF
TRBV27	few	NA	TRBJ1-1	TGTGCCAGCAGCCAGGGAAACATGAACACTGAAGCTTTCTTT	CASSQGNMNTEAFF
TRBV6-5	NA	NA	TRBJ1-1	TGTGCCAGCAGTCCTTTCAGGCATATGAACACTGAAGCTTTCTTT	CASSPFRHMNTEAFF
TRBV5-1	NA	TRBD1	TRBJ1-2	TGCGCCAGCAGCTGGACAGGGGGCGAGGGAGGCTACACCTTC	CASSWTGGEGGYTF
TRBV9	few	TRBD2	TRBJ2-5	TGTGCCAGCAGCGTATCTAACGGACTAGCGGGGATAGAGACCCAGTACTTC	CASSVSNGLAGIETQYF
TRBV7-9	few	NA	TRBJ1-1	TGTGCCAGCAGCTCGGGGGGGGGCACTGAAGCTTTCTTT	CASSSGGGTEAFF